This TCR beta chain comes out of a study of shared clonotypes between healthy human individuals. Here immunoSEQ multiplex PCR was the method, and the copy in TCRdb shows in-frame clones only, minus some. There are about half a million clones in the sample; 70% to 85% occur only once, and approximately 12% lies in the top ten. Donors, healthy HIV-negative adults, lacked recent acute infections or vaccinations. The ends lost 0 bases at V and 3 bases at J; junction bases unmatched: 4. Germline CDR1 reads GTSNPN; CDR2 reads SVGIG (reference sequence). This CDR3 is 14 amino acids long. This clone was observed a handful of times. Other nucleotide sequences in the sample specify the same CDR3.

The chain is built from TRBV30 and TRBJ2-7; 8 nucleotides agree with TRBD1. Sequenced sample: PBMCs. This receptor was identified in a middle-aged woman in good health. Some clones in this sample may be carry-over from other donors' samples. CDR3 in DNA: TGTGCCTGGAGTGTCGCAGGGGGCGGCTACGAGCAGTACTTC. Protein sequence: CAWSVAGGGYEQYF.